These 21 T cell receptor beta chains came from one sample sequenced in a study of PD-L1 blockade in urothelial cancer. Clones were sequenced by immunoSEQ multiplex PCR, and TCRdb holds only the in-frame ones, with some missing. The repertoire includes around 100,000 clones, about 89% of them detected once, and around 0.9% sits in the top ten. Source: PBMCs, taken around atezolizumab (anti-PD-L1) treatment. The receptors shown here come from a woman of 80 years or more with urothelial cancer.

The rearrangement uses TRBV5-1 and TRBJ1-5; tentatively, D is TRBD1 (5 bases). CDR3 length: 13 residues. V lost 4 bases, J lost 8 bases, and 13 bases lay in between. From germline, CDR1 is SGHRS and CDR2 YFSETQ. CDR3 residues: CASSAGPLEPQHF. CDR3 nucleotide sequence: TGCGCCAGCAGCGCGGGGCCCTTAGAGCCCCAGCATTTT.

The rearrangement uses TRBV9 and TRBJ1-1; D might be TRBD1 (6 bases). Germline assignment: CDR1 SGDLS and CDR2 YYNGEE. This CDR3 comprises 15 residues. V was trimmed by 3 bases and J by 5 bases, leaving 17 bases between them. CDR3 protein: CASSATNLGTTEAFF. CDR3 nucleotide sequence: TGTGCCAGCAGCGCCACTAATTTAGGGACAACTGAAGCTTTCTTT.

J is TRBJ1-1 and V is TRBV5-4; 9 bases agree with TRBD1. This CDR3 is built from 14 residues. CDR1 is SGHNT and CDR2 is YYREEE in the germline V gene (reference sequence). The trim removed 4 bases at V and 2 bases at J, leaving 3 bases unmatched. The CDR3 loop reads CASSRGQGNTEAFF. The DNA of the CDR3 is TGTGCCAGCAGCCGGGGACAGGGCAACACTGAAGCTTTCTTT.

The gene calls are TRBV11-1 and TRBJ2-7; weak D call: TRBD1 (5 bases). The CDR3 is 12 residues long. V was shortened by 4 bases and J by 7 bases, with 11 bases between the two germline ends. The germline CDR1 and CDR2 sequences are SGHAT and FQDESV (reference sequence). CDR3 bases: TGTGCCAGCAGCTCCTCCAGACAGGAGCAGTACTTC. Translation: CASSSSRQEQYF. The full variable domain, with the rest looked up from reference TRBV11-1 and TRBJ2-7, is EAEVAQSPRYKITEKSQAVAFWCDPISGHATLYWYRQILGQGPELLVQFQDESVVDDSQLPKDRFSAERLKGVDSTLKIQPAELGDSAMYLCASSSSRQEQYFGPGTRLTVT.

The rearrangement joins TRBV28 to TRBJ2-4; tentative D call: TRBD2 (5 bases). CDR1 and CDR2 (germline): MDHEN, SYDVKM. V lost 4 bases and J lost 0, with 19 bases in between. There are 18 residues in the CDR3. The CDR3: CASSSSERWGRAKNIQYF. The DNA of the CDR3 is TGTGCCAGCAGTTCCAGCGAGCGGTGGGGTAGAGCCAAAAACATTCAGTACTTC.

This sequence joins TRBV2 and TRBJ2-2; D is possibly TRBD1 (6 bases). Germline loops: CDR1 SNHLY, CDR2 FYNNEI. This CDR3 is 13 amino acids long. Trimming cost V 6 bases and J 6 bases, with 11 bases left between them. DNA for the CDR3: TGTGCCAGCAGGACCCAGGGGCCCGGGGAGCTGTTTTTT. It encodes CASRTQGPGELFF. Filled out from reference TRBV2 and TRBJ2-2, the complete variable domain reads EPEVTQTPSHQVTQMGQEVILRCVPISNHLYFYWYRQILGQKVEFLVSFYNNEISEKSEIFDDQFSVERPDGSNFTLKIRSTKLEDSAMYFCASRTQGPGELFFGEGSRLTVL.

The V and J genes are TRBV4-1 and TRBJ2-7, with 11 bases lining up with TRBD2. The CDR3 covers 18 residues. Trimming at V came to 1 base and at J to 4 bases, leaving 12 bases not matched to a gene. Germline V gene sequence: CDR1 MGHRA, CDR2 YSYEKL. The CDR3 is CASSQALAGGLLRYEQYF. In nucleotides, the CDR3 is TGCGCCAGCAGCCAAGCCTTAGCGGGAGGGCTCTTAAGGTACGAGCAGTACTTC.

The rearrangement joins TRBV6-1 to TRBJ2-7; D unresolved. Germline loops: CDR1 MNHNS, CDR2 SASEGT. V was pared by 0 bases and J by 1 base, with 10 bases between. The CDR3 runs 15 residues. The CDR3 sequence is CASSEAQISSYEQYF. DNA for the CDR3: TGTGCCAGCAGTGAAGCCCAGATCTCTTCCTACGAGCAGTACTTC.

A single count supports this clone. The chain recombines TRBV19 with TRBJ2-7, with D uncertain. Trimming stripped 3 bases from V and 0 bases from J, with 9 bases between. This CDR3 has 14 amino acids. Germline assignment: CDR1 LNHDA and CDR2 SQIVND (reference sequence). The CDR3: CASSIRQSSYEQYF. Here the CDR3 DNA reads TGTGCCAGTAGTATCAGACAAAGCTCCTACGAGCAGTACTTC.

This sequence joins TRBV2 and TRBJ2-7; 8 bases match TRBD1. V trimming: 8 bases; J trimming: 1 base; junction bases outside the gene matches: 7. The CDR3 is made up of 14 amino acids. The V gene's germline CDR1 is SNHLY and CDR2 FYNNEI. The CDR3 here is CASQGQDISYEQYF. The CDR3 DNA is TGTGCCAGCCAGGGACAGGATATTTCCTACGAGCAGTACTTC.

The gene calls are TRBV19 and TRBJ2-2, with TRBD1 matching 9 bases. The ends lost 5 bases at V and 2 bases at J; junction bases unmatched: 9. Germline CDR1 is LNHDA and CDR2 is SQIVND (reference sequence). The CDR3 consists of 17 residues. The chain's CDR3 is CASSPSTGGVNTGELFF. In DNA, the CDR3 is TGTGCCAGTAGTCCCAGCACAGGGGGCGTAAACACCGGGGAGCTGTTTTTT.

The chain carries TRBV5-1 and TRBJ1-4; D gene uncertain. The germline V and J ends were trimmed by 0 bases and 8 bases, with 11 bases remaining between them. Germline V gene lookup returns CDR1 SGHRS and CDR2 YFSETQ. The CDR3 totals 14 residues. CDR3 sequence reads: CASSLGRGREKLFF. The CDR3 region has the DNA TGCGCCAGCAGCTTGGGTCGAGGGCGCGAAAAACTGTTTTTT.

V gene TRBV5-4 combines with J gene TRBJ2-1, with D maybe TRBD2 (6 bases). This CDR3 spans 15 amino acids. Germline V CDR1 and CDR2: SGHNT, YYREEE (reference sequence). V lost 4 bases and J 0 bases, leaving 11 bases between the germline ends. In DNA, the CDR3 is TGTGCCAGCAGCATGGAAGCGGGCTCCTACAATGAGCAGTTCTTC. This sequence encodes CASSMEAGSYNEQFF.

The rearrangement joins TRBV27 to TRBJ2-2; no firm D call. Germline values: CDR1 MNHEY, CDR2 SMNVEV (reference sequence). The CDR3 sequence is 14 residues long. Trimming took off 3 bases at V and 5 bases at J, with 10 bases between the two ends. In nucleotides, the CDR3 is TGTGCCAGCAGTTTGTCTTTACGGACCGGGGAGCTGTTTTTT. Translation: CASSLSLRTGELFF.

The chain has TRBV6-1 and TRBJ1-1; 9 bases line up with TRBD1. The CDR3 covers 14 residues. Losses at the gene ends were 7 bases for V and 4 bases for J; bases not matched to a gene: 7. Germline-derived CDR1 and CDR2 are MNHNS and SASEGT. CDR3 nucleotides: TGTGCCAGCACTGGACAGGGGAGGGTCACTGAAGCTTTCTTT. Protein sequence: CASTGQGRVTEAFF.

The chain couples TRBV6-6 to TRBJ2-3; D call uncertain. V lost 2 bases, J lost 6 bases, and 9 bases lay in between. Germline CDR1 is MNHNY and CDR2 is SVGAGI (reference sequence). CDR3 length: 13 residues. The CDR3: CASSYPSRDTQYF. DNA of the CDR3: TGTGCCAGCAGTTACCCCTCGCGGGATACGCAGTATTTT.

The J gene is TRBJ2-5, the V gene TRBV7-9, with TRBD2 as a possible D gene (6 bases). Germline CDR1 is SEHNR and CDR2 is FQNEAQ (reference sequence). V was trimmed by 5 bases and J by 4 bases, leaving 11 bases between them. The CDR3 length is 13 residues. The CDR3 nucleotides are TGTGCCAGCAGCCTAGACGGGGGAGAGACCCAGTACTTC. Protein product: CASSLDGGETQYF.

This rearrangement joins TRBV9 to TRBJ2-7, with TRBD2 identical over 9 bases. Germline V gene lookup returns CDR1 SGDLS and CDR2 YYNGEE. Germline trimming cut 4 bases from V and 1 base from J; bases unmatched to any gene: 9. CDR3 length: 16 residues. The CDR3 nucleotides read TGTGCCAGCAGCCCCCATAGCGGGAGAGTATCCTACGAGCAGTACTTC. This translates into CASSPHSGRVSYEQYF.

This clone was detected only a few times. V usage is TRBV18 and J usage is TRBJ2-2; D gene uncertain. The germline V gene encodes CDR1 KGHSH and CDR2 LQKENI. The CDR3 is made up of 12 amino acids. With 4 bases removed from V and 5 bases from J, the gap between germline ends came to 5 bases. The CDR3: CASSLLTGELFF. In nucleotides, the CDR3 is TGTGCCAGCTCACTTCTGACCGGGGAGCTGTTTTTT. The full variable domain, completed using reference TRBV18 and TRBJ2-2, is NAGVMQNPRHLVRRRGQEARLRCSPMKGHSHVYWYRQLPEEGLKFMVYLQKENIIDESGMPKERFSAEFPKEGPSILRIQQVVRGDSAAYFCASSLLTGELFFGEGSRLTVL.

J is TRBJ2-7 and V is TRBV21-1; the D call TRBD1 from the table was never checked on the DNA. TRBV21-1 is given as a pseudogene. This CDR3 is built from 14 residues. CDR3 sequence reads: CASSRQGPHYEQYF. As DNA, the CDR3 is TGTGCCAGCAGCAGACAGGGGCCCCACTACGAGCAGTACTTC.

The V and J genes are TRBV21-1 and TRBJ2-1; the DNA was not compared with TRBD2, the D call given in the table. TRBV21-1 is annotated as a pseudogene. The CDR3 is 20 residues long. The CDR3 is CASSPRGTSGRTSSYNEQFF. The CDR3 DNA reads TGTGCCAGCAGCCCCCGGGGGACTAGCGGGAGGACCAGCTCCTACAATGAGCAGTTCTTC.